The 23 T cell receptor beta chains reported below all come from one sample, sequenced in a study of blood T cell repertoires in COVID-19. Measured with immunoSEQ multiplex PCR; TCRdb has only the in-frame clones, and not every one. The sample comprises some 200,000 clones, roughly 90% of which are singletons, and more than 3.5% rests with the top ten. The sequenced sample consisted of PBMCs or T cells enriched from blood (not recorded which). The receptors were gathered from a woman aged 40 to 50 with acute COVID-19.

This chain joins TRBV9 and TRBJ2-1, with 12 nucleotides matching TRBD2. The CDR3 extends over 16 amino acids. V dropped 0 bases and J dropped 6; count of bases not matched to a gene: 4. Germline CDR1 reads SGDLS; CDR2 reads YYNGEE. This chain's CDR3 is CASSVDSSGGANEQFF. Written as DNA, the CDR3 is TGTGCCAGCAGCGTAGACTCTAGCGGGGGGGCCAATGAGCAGTTCTTC.

The gene calls are TRBV6-1 and TRBJ2-3; 8 bases map to TRBD2. The V segment lost 0 bases and the J segment 6 bases; nucleotides outside the gene matches: 11. CDR3 size: 17 residues. The germline gives CDR1 MNHNS, CDR2 SASEGT. The CDR3 sequence: CASSEAEGGGPVDTQYF. The CDR3 coding sequence is TGTGCCAGCAGTGAAGCGGAAGGCGGGGGGCCGGTTGATACGCAGTATTTT.

This rearrangement joins TRBV15 to TRBJ1-5; D is ambiguous. This CDR3 spans 15 amino acids. CDR1 is LNHNV, CDR2 YYDKDF, per germline (reference sequence). V lost 6 bases and J lost 4, with 16 bases in between. The CDR3 loop is CATRASGDVNQPQHF. The CDR3, as DNA: TGTGCCACCAGAGCCTCGGGTGACGTAAATCAGCCCCAGCATTTT.

V usage is TRBV7-2 and J usage is TRBJ2-1; D is unclear. In germline, CDR1 is SGHTA, CDR2 FQGNSA. This CDR3 is 13 amino acids long. V was cut by 4 bases and J by 8 bases, with 12 bases left in between. As DNA, the CDR3 is TGTGCCAGCAGCTCCGCGTTAAGTCATGAGCAGTTCTTC. It yields the protein CASSSALSHEQFF.

The chain recombines TRBV7-2 with TRBJ1-2; 10 bases are shared with TRBD1. CDR1 and CDR2 from the germline V gene are SGHTA and FQGNSA. With 3 bases clipped from V and 3 bases from J, the junction kept 4 bases outside the gene matches. This CDR3 spans 15 amino acids. For the CDR3, the DNA is TGTGCCAGCAGCTTCCCCGGGACAGGGGACTATGGCTACACCTTC. Translation: CASSFPGTGDYGYTF.

The chain recombines TRBV20-1 with TRBJ2-7; D not certain. The length of the CDR3 is 15 residues. Trimming cost V 3 bases and J 3 bases, with 18 bases left between them. The germline CDR1 and CDR2 sequences are DFQATT and SNEGSKA (reference sequence). CDR3 sequence: CSASLLTHLGYEQYF. CDR3 in DNA: TGCAGTGCTAGTTTGTTGACACACCTGGGCTACGAGCAGTACTTC.

The chain couples TRBV3-1 (or the pseudogene TRBV3-2) to TRBJ1-3; D perhaps matches TRBD1 (6 bases). The V gene's germline CDR1 is LGHDT and CDR2 YNNKEL (reference sequence). CDR3 length equals 16 residues. Trimming pared 1 base from V and 0 bases from J, leaving 10 bases between. This CDR3 reads CASSQAQGLSGNTIYF. CDR3 bases: TGTGCCAGCAGCCAAGCACAGGGTCTCTCTGGAAACACCATATATTTT.

The chain recombines TRBV7-2 with TRBJ2-5; 7 bases map to TRBD1. The germline gives CDR1 SGHTA, CDR2 FQGNSA. The CDR3 is 14 amino acids. The junction had 7 bases not matched to a gene; V was cut back by 5 bases and J by 4 bases. CDR3 in DNA: TGTGCCAGCAGCCTCACAGGGGCCCGAGAGACCCAGTACTTC. It is translated as CASSLTGARETQYF.

This clone was recorded once. J is TRBJ1-1 and V is TRBV2; D possibly corresponds to TRBD1 (6 bases). The V and J ends lost 6 bases and 5 bases respectively, with 13 bases between them. CDR1 and CDR2 (germline): SNHLY, FYNNEI. This CDR3 has 13 amino acids. CDR3 residues: CASSPGHGTEAFF. In DNA form, the CDR3 reads TGTGCCAGCAGCCCGGGACATGGGACTGAAGCTTTCTTT.

The chain has TRBV7-8 and TRBJ2-7, with D perhaps TRBD2 (6 bases). Germline V gene data show CDR1 as SGHVS and CDR2 as FQNEAQ. The CDR3 has 16 residues. Trimming stripped 0 bases from V and 1 base from J, with 13 bases between. CDR3 DNA sequence: TGTGCCAGCAGCTTAGCGATTAGCGGCAGTTCCTACGAGCAGTACTTC. Its translation: CASSLAISGSSYEQYF.

The chain combines TRBV7-6 with TRBJ2-6; possible D gene TRBD2, 5 bases. This CDR3 is 16 amino acids long. V lost 3 bases and J 3 bases, leaving 12 bases between the germline ends. Germline V CDR1 and CDR2: SGHVS, FNYEAQ. Written as DNA, the CDR3 is TGTGCCAGCAGCTTGAGAGGGTTAAGTGGGGCCAACGTCCTGACTTTC. Translated, it gives CASSLRGLSGANVLTF. The whole variable domain, remainder taken from reference TRBV7-6 and TRBJ2-6, is GAGVSQSPRYKVTKRGQDVALRCDPISGHVSLYWYRQALGQGPEFLTYFNYEAQQDKSGLPNDRFSAERPEGSISTLTIQRTEQRDSAMYRCASSLRGLSGANVLTFGAGSRLTVL.

The chain is built from TRBV24-1 and TRBJ2-7, with 8 bases matching TRBD1. The germline V gene encodes CDR1 KGHDR and CDR2 SFDVKD. CDR3 size: 15 residues. With V trimmed by 7 bases and J by 5 bases, 12 bases remained unmatched. CDR3 loop: CATSDRGQRIHEQYV. In DNA, the CDR3 is TGTGCCACCAGCGACAGGGGCCAGAGGATCCACGAGCAGTACGTC.

The chain is built from TRBV5-1 and TRBJ2-7, with TRBD1 matching 11 bases. This CDR3 spans 17 amino acids. The ends lost 3 bases at V and 5 bases at J; junction bases unmatched: 13. CDR1 and CDR2 from the germline V gene are SGHRS and YFSETQ. The CDR3 DNA reads as TGCGCCAGCAGCTACTCACCACCGGGACAGGGGGTCGACGAGCAGTACTTC. Translated, it gives CASSYSPPGQGVDEQYF.

About this clone itself: Relative to the germline gene, one junction end is altered; a read error may explain this. In DNA, the CDR3 is TGTGCCAGTAGCCCCATTGACGTCCGGACAGCATTCTTC. This translates into CASSPIDVRTAFF. This sequence joins TRBV19 and TRBJ1-2; tentative D call: TRBD1 (6 bases). CDR3 length: 13 amino acids. Germline CDR1 LNHDA, CDR2 SQIVND (reference sequence).

The chain uses TRBV5-1 and TRBJ2-7; TRBD2 aligns across 7 bases. The V gene end was trimmed by 0 bases and the J gene end by 3 bases; junction bases not matched to a gene: 0. This CDR3 is built from 13 residues. The V gene's germline CDR1 is SGHRS and CDR2 YFSETQ. CDR3 amino acids: CASSLASGYEQYV. Written as DNA, the CDR3 is TGCGCCAGCAGCTTGGCTAGCGGCTACGAGCAGTACGTC.

V and J are TRBV27 and TRBJ1-4, with TRBD1 matching over 7 bases. V lost 3 bases, J lost 7 bases, and 5 bases stayed unmatched. The CDR3 is made up of 14 amino acids. From germline, CDR1 is MNHEY and CDR2 SMNVEV (reference sequence). CDR3 sequence reads: CASSFGRGSEKLFF. For the CDR3, the DNA is TGTGCCAGCAGTTTTGGCAGGGGGAGTGAAAAACTGTTTTTT.

The chain recombines TRBV10-1 with TRBJ2-1, with D perhaps matching TRBD2 (6 bases). CDR1 is WNHNN and CDR2 is SYGVQD in the germline V gene (reference sequence). The CDR3 spans 13 residues. V dropped 6 bases and J dropped 10 bases, with 16 bases sitting between them. This chain's CDR3 is CASSPGLQHEQFF. The CDR3 nucleotides read TGCGCCAGCAGCCCGGGACTGCAACACGAGCAGTTCTTC.

The chain has TRBV10-1 and TRBJ1-4, with D possibly matching TRBD1 (5 bases). The CDR3 contains 17 residues. Trimming pared 6 bases from V and 4 bases from J, leaving 21 bases between. CDR1 is WNHNN and CDR2 is SYGVQD in the germline V gene (reference sequence). The CDR3: CASSPPQNGGSNEKLFF. The CDR3, as DNA: TGCGCCAGCAGCCCACCCCAAAACGGGGGAAGTAATGAAAAACTGTTTTTT.

This sequence joins TRBV24-1 and TRBJ2-3, with D unresolved. CDR3 length: 17 residues. Germline CDR1 is KGHDR and CDR2 is SFDVKD. Trimming removed 0 bases at V and 0 bases at J, with 12 bases between. CDR3 in DNA: TGTGCCACCAGTGATTTGGACTGGTCGCCTAGCACAGATACGCAGTATTTT. Translation gives CATSDLDWSPSTDTQYF.

V and J are TRBV27 and TRBJ2-7; possible D gene TRBD1, 5 bases. This CDR3 has 13 residues. Germline assignment: CDR1 MNHEY and CDR2 SMNVEV (reference sequence). Trimming pared 6 bases from V and 2 bases from J, leaving 11 bases between. CDR3 region: CASSPGRAYEQYF. The CDR3 DNA sequence: TGTGCCAGCAGCCCTGGCAGGGCCTACGAGCAGTACTTC.

This clone was seen just once. The V gene is TRBV3-1 (or the pseudogene TRBV3-2), the J gene TRBJ1-5; TRBD1 matches at 7 bases. V shed 3 bases and J 2 bases; nucleotides not matched to a gene: 7. CDR3 size: 16 residues. CDR1 and CDR2 (germline): LGHDT, YNNKEL (reference sequence). CDR3 bases: TGTGCCAGCAGCCAGACGGCCGGGACAGGCAATCAGCCCCAGCATTTT. This codes for CASSQTAGTGNQPQHF.

V usage is TRBV3-1 (or the pseudogene TRBV3-2) and J usage is TRBJ2-1; D is perhaps TRBD2 (6 bases). Germline lookup yields CDR1 LGHDT and CDR2 YNNKEL (reference sequence). The CDR3 has 15 residues. V was trimmed by 0 bases and J by 8 bases, leaving 14 bases between them. The CDR3 loop is CASSQDAGLSYEQFF. CDR3 nucleotides: TGTGCCAGCAGCCAAGATGCTGGACTATCCTATGAGCAGTTCTTC.

The rearrangement joins TRBV27 to TRBJ1-4, with 9 bases lining up with TRBD1. The CDR3 covers 17 residues. Per germline, CDR1 MNHEY and CDR2 SMNVEV (reference sequence). Germline trimming cut 8 bases from V and 7 bases from J; bases unmatched to any gene: 17. The CDR3 DNA sequence: TGTGCCAGCCGAGAACAGGGGGCCACCTTGGGAGGTGAAAAACTGTTTTTT. Translated: CASREQGATLGGEKLFF.